Sequencing of this TCR beta chain was carried out in a study of T cell responses to AZD1222 COVID-19 vaccine (TCRdb year 2021). As for the study more broadly: TCR sequencing covered roughly 230 trial participants: 200 to 220 given two doses of AZD1222 and around 25 given two doses of MenACWY control vaccine. Trial participants were enrolled into age subgroups of 18-55, 56-69 and 70-plus years, which contained about 150, 27 and 61 TCR-sequenced participants, respectively. Summary of the overall study and its limitations: Reportedly, almost half of the unique spike-specific TCRs recognized epitopes lying outside the regions that are mutated in the B.1.351 and B.1.1.7 variants. Participants were mostly white British, with more females than males. The authors suggested clonal diversity may have been underestimated. The 56-69-year group was small, and its depth increase did not reach significance, likely because of low power. Conclusions about previously exposed vaccinees are limited because only 6 or 7 AZD1222 recipients were SARS-CoV-2 seropositive at baseline. The whole spike protein was spanned by vaccine-associated CD4 TCRs, and dominant responses were seen in regions 160-218 and 743-854. No day 14 peak-response samples were available, so repertoires were characterized only after the peak T cell response. Spike-specific TCR breadth and depth rose significantly after two AZD1222 doses compared with day 0 and with MenACWY recipients.

The CDR3 regions of human TCRbeta chains were analyzed by immunosequencing. The authors processed their data as follows. TCRs in the repertoires were compared against a reference library of SARS-CoV-2-specific TCRs that had been generated with the MIRA antigen-specificity platform. Breadth was defined as the fraction of unique TCRs that were SARS-CoV-2-associated. Depth was defined as the fraction of total T cells that were SARS-CoV-2-associated. Each spike-specific TCR was assigned to its reactive spike region and to a CD4 or CD8 class using the MIRA data. Log10-transformed breadth and depth values were compared by one-way ANOVA with Sidak's multiple comparisons tests. What TCRdb holds here is the immuneACCESS table cut down to in-frame rearrangements. Part of the clones is not present; checked against another copy, under half of the missing clones reflect an unresolved V gene, and the others are unexplained. V and J calls and clone size follow that table, whereas D and trimming were derived from the DNA. Across this sample there are approximately 96,000 clones, with about 90% seen only once. The ten largest clones add up to approximately 10% of the sample.

In the case of this clone: No cognate antigen has been identified for it. It has no much larger one-base neighbor in the sample; base qualities were not kept.

The time point tag for this specimen amounts to: about 28 days (+/-7) after the second vaccine dose. Because spike-specific TCR depth and breadth did not differ between the two schedules, AZD1222 recipients who got a second dose at roughly 4 weeks were pooled with those who got a second dose at roughly 12 weeks. Vaccinee samples came from UK trials COV001 and COV002, including a single-blind randomized controlled phase 2/3 trial of AZD1222 (ChAdOx1 nCoV-19) in healthy adults. Trial participant PBMC samples were collected at day 0 and day 28 after the second dose for TCRbeta chain sequencing. Per the germline V gene, LGHNA is the CDR1 and YNFKEQ is the CDR2. Trimming takes 2 bases off V and 2 bases off J; junction bases not matched to a gene: 4. There are 15 amino acids in the CDR3, from cysteine to phenylalanine inclusive. The read is trimmed to its CDR3 DNA, 45 bases read in frame from base 1.

This clonotype was sampled from an adult who received the AZD1222 COVID-19 vaccine. The chain is encoded by TRBV4-2 joined to TRBJ2-5, with 8 middle bases fitting TRBD1. Sample: peripheral blood, taken 28 days after the second AZD1222 dose. The DNA is TGTGCCAGCAGCCAACCCGACAGGGGACAAGAGACCCAGTACTTC. Its protein reads: CASSQPDRGQETQYF.